One TCR beta chain is described in this entry. What it binds is not known. Quantitative 5'-RACE with molecular barcodes was used to make the TCR beta libraries. Via MiXCR, TCRdb re-called the 5' RACE reads, giving one row per CDR3 protein. The table lists over 450,000 distinct CDR3 sequences, 10% to 15% of them singletons. These data originate in a study of CD8 T cells in ankylosing spondylitis. Findings and caveats of the study: Disease-associated clones were reportedly significantly overrepresented in matched ankylosing spondylitis synovial fluid. Ankylosing spondylitis blood appeared to be characterized by a TCR beta motif of several highly homologous variants.

The length of the CDR3 is 11 residues. Germline CDR1 and CDR2: DFQATT and SNEGSKA (reference sequence). Sequenced sample: blood, either unsorted or a sorted T cell fraction (not recorded which). This sequence originates from a male donor with ankylosing spondylitis. The genes are TRBV20-1 and TRBJ1-1; D is undetermined. CDR3 amino acids: CRTLLGTEAFF. CDR3 DNA sequence: TGCAGGACTTTGTTAGGGACTGAAGCTTTCTTT.